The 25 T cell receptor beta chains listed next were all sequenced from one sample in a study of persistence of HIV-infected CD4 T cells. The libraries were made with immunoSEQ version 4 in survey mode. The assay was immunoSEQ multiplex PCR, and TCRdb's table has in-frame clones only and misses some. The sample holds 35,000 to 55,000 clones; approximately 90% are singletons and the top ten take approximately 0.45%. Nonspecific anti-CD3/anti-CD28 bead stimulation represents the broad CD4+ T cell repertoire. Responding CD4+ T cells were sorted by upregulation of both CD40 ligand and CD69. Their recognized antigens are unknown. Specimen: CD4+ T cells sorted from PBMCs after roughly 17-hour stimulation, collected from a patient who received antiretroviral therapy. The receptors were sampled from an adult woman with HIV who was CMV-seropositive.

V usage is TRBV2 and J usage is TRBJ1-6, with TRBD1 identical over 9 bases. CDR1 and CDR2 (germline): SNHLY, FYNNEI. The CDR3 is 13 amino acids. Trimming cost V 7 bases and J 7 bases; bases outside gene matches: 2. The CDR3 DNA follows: TGTGCCAGCAAGGGACAGGGCAATTCACCCCTCCACTTT. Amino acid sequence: CASKGQGNSPLHF.

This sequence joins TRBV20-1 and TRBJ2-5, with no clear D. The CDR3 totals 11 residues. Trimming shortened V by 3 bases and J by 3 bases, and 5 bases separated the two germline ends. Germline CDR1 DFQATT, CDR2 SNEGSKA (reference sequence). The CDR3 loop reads CSASREETQYF. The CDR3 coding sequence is TGCAGTGCTAGCCGGGAAGAGACCCAGTACTTC.

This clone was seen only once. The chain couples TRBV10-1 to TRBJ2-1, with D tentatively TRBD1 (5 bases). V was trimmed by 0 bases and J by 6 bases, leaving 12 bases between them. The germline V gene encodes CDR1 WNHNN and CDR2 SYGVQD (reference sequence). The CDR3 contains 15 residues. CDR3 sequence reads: CASSESRQGSNEQFF. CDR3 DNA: TGCGCCAGCAGTGAGTCGAGGCAGGGAAGCAATGAGCAGTTCTTC.

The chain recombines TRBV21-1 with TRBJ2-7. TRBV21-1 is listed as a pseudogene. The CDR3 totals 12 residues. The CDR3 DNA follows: TGTGCCAGCAGCTCTCGCCCCTACGAGCAGTACTTC. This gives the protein CASSSRPYEQYF.

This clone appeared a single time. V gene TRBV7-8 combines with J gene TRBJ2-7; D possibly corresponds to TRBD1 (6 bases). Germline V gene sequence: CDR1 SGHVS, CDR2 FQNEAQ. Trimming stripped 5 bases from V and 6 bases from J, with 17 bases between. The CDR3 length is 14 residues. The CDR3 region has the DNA TGTGCCAGCAGCCTCAACTCTCAGGGGCCCGAGCAGTACTTC. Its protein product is CASSLNSQGPEQYF.

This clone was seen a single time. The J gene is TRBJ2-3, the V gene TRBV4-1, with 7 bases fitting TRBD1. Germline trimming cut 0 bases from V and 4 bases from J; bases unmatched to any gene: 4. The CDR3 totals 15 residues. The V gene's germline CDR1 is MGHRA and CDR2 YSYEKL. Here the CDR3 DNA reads TGCGCCAGCAGCCAAGAAACAGGGGATTCAGATACGCAGTATTTT. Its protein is CASSQETGDSDTQYF.

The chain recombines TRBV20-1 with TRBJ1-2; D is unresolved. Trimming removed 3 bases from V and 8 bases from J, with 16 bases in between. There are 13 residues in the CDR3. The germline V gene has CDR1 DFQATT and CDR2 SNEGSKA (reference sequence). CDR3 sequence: CSASTSSLGGYTF. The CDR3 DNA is TGCAGTGCTAGTACCTCTTCCCTGGGGGGCTACACCTTC.

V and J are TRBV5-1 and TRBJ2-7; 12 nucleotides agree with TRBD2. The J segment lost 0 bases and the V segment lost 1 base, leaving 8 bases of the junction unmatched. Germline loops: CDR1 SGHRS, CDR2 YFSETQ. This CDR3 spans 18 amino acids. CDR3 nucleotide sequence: TGCGCCAGCAGCTTGTCAACTAGCGGGGGGATAACCTCCTACGAGCAGTACTTC. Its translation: CASSLSTSGGITSYEQYF.

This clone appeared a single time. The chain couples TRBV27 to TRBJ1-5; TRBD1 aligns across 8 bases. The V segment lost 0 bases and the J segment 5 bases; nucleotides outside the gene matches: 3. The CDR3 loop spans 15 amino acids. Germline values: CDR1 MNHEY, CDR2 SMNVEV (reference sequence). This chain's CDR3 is CASSLSPGGDQPQHF. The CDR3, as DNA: TGTGCCAGCAGTTTATCTCCAGGGGGCGATCAGCCCCAGCATTTT.

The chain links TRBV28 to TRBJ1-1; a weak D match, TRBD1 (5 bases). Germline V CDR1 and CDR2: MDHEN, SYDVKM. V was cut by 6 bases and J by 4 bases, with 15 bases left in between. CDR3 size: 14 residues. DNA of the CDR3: TGTGCCAGCAGCCAACCAGGGTTTCCCACTGAAGCTTTCTTT. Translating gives CASSQPGFPTEAFF.

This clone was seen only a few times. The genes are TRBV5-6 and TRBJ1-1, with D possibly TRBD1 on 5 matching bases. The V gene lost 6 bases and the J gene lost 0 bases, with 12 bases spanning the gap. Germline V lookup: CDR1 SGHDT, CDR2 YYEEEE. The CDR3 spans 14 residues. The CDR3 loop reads CASTPGTLNTEAFF. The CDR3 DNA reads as TGTGCCAGCACGCCCGGGACCTTGAACACTGAAGCTTTCTTT.

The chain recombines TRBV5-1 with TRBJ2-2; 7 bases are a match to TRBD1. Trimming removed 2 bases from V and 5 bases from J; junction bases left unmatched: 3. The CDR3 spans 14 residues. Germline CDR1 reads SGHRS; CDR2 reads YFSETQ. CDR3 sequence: CASSFGQETGELFF. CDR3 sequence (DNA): TGCGCCAGCAGCTTCGGACAGGAGACCGGGGAGCTGTTTTTT.

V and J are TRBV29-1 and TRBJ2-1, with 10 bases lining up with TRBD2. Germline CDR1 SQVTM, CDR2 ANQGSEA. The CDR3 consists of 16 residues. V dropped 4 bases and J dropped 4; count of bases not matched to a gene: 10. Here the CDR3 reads CSVVKTSGPKYNEQFF. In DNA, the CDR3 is TGCAGCGTTGTAAAGACTAGCGGGCCCAAGTACAATGAGCAGTTCTTC.

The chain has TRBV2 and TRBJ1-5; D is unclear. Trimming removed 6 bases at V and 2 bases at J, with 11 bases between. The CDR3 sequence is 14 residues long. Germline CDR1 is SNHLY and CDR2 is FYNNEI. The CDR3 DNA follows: TGTGCCAGCAGAGAATTCGAGGGCAATCAGCCCCAGCATTTT. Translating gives CASREFEGNQPQHF. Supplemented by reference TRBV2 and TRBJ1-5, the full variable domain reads EPEVTQTPSHQVTQMGQEVILRCVPISNHLYFYWYRQILGQKVEFLVSFYNNEISEKSEIFDDQFSVERPDGSNFTLKIRSTKLEDSAMYFCASREFEGNQPQHFGDGTRLSIL.

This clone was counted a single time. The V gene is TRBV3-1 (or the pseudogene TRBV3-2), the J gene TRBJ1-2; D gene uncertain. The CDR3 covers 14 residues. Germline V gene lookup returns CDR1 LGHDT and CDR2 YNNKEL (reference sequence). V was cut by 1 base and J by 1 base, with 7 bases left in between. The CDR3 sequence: CASSQVGSNYGYTF. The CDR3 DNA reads TGTGCCAGCAGCCAAGTGGGCAGTAACTATGGCTACACCTTC.

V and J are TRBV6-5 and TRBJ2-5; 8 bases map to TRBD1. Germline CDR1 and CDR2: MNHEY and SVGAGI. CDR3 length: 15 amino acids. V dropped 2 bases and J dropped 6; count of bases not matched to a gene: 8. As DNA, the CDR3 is TGTGCCAGCAGTTACGGGACAGGCAGTGAGAAGACCCAGTACTTC. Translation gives CASSYGTGSEKTQYF.

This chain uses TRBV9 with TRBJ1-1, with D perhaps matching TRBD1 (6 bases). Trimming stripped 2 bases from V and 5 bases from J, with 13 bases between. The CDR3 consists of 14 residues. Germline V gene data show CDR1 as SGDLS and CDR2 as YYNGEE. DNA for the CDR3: TGTGCCAGCAGCGTTGTGGGGGCGGCGACTGAAGCTTTCTTT. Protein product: CASSVVGAATEAFF.

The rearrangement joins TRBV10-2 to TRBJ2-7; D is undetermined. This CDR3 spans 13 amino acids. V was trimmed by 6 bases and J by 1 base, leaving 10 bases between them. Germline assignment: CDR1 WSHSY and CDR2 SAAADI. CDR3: CASRAGPSYEQYV. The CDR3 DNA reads TGCGCCAGCAGAGCCGGGCCTTCCTACGAGCAGTACGTC.

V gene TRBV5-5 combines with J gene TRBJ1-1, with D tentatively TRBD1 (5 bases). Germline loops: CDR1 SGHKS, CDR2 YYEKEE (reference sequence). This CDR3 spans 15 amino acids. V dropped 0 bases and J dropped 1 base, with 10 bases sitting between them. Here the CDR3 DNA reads TGTGCCAGCAGCTTGGCCAATAGGGGGAACACTGAAGCTTTCTTT. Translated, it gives CASSLANRGNTEAFF.

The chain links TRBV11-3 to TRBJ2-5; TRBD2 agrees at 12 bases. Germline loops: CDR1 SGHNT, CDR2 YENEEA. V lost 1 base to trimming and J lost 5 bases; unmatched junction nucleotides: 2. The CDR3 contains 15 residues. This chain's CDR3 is CASSLGLAGDETQYF. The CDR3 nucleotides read TGTGCCAGCAGCTTAGGACTAGCGGGGGATGAGACCCAGTACTTC. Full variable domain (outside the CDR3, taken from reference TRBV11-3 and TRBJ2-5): EAGVVQSPRYKIIEKKQPVAFWCNPISGHNTLYWYLQNLGQGPELLIRYENEEAVDDSQLPKDRFSAERLKGVDSTLKIQPAELGDSAVYLCASSLGLAGDETQYFGPGTRLLVL.

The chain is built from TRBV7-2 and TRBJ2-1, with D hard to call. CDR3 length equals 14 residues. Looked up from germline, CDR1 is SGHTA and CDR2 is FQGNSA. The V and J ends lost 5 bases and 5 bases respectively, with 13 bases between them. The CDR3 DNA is TGTGCCAGCAGCGTTCTAGGAAGAAACAATGAGCAGTTCTTC. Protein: CASSVLGRNNEQFF.

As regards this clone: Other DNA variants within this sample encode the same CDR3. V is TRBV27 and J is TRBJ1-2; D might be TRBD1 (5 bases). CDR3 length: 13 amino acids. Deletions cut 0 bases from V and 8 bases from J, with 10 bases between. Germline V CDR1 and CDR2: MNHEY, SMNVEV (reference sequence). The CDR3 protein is CASSLSTGGGYTF. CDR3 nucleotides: TGTGCCAGCAGTTTATCTACAGGCGGAGGCTACACCTTC.

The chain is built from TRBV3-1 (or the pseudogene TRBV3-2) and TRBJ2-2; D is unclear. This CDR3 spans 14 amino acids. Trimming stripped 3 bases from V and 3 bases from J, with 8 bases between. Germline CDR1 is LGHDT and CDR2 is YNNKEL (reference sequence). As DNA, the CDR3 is TGTGCCAGCAGCCAGCCGGGCCACACCGGGGAGCTGTTTTTT. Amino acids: CASSQPGHTGELFF.

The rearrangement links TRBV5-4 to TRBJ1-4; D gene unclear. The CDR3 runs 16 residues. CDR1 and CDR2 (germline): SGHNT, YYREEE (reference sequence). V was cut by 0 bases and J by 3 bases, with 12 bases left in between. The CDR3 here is CASSLGGVGANEKLFF. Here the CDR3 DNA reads TGTGCCAGCAGCTTGGGGGGAGTCGGGGCTAATGAAAAACTGTTTTTT. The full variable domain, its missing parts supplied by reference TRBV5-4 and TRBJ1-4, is ETGVTQSPTHLIKTRGQQVTLRCSSQSGHNTVSWYQQALGQGPQFIFQYYREEENGRGNFPPRFSGLQFPNYSSELNVNALELDDSALYLCASSLGGVGANEKLFFGSGTQLSVL.

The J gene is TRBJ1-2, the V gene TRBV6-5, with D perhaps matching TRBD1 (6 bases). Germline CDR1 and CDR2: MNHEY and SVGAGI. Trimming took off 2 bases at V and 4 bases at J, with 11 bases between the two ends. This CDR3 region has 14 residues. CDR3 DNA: TGTGCCAGCAGTTACATAGGGGGAGGCTATGGCTACACCTTC. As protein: CASSYIGGGYGYTF.